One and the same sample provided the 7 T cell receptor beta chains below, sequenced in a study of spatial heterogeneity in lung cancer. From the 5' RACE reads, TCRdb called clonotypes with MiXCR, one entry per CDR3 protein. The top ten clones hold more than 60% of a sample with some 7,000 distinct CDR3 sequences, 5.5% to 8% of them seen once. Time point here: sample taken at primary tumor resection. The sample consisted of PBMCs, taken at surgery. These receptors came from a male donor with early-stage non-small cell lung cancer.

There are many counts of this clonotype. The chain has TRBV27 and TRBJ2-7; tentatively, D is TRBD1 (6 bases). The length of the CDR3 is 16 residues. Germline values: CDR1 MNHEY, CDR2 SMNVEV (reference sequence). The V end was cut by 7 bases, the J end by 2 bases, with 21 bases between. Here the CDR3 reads CASTKGTGQTPYEQYF. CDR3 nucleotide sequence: TGTGCCAGCACCAAAGGGACCGGACAGACCCCCTACGAGCAGTACTTC.

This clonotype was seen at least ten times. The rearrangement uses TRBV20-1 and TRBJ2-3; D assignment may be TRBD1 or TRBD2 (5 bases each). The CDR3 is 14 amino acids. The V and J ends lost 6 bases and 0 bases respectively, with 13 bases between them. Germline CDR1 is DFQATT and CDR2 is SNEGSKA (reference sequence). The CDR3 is CSASRDGSTDTQYF. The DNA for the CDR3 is TGCAGTGCCAGCCGGGACGGGAGCACAGATACGCAGTATTTT.

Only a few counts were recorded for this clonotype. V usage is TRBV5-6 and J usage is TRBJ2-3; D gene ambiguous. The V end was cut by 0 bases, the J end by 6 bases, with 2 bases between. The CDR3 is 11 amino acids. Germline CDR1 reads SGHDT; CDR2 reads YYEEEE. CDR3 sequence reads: CASSLGDTQYF. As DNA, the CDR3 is TGTGCCAGCAGCTTGGGTGATACGCAGTATTTT. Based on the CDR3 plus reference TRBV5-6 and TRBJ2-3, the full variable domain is DAGVTQSPTHLIKTRGQQVTLRCSPKSGHDTVSWYQQALGQGPQFIFQYYEEEERQRGNFPDRFSGHQFPNYSSELNVNALLLGDSALYLCASSLGDTQYFGPGTRLTVL.

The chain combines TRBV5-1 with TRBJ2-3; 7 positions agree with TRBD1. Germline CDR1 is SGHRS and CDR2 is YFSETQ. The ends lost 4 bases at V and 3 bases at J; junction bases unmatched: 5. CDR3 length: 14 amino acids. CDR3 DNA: TGCGCCAGCAGCACCCGACAGGGTACAGATACGCAGTATTTT. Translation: CASSTRQGTDTQYF.

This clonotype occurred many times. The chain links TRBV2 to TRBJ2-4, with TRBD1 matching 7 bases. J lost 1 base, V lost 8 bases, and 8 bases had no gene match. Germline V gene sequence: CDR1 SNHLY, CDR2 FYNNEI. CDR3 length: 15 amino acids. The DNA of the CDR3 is TGTGCCAGCGGGAACAGGGGAGAGGCCAAAAACATTCAGTACTTC. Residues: CASGNRGEAKNIQYF.

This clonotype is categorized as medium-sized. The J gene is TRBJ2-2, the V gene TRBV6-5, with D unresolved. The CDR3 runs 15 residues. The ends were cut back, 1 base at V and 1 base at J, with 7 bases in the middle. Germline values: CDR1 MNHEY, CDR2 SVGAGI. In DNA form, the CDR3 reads TGTGCCAGCAGTTACTGGTCCCAGAACACCGGGGAGCTGTTTTTT. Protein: CASSYWSQNTGELFF.

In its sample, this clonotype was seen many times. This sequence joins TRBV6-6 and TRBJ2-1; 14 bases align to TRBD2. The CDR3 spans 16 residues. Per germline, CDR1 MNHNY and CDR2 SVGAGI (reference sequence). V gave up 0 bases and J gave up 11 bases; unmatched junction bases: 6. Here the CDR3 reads CASSYSTSGRGEKQFF. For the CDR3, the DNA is TGTGCCAGCAGTTACTCGACTAGCGGGAGGGGGGAAAAGCAGTTCTTC.